One sample yielded the 5 T cell receptor beta chains listed below, sequenced in a study of regulatory T cells in long-lasting Graves disease. Indicated time point: newly diagnosed GD, antithyroid drugs for less than 3 months. Making the TCR library involved RNA that had been extracted from PBMCs. Investigators prepared the TCR beta libraries by applying iRepertoire HTBI primers and Arm-PCR of CDR3 regions. TCRdb re-called the multiplex PCR reads through MiXCR, storing one row per CDR3 protein. The sample holds 390,000 or so distinct CDR3 sequences; about 11% are singletons and the top ten take over 15%. The same sample was also studied in work on T cells in Graves' hyperthyroidism and ophthalmopathy.

The specimen was peripheral blood mononuclear cells (PBMCs), collected at new diagnosis, from a patient treated with antithyroid drugs. The receptors shown here come from a woman aged 18-29 years with Graves disease.

This clonotype was detected ten times or more. The chain has TRBV11-2 and TRBJ1-1; D is uncertain. The CDR3 covers 13 residues. Germline assignment: CDR1 SGHAT and CDR2 FQNNGV. Trimming removed 2 bases from V and 6 bases from J, with 10 bases in between. The CDR3 here is CASSLLRAAEAFF. The DNA of the CDR3 is TGTGCCAGCAGCTTACTTAGGGCAGCTGAAGCTTTCTTT.

This clonotype was seen many times. V gene TRBV30 combines with J gene TRBJ1-2; D ambiguous. Trimming shortened V by 3 bases and J by 4 bases, and 9 bases separated the two germline ends. There are 12 residues in the CDR3. In germline, CDR1 is GTSNPN, CDR2 SVGIG (reference sequence). The CDR3 nucleotides read TGTGCCTGGAGCCCGGAGAGCTATGGCTACACCTTC. It encodes CAWSPESYGYTF.

On this clonotype itself: This clone may be a read error of a much larger clone one base away. The chain recombines TRBV29-1 with TRBJ2-3, with a possible D match to TRBD2 (7 bases). With the DNA end fitting TRBJ2-7 better, the J assignment may be wrong. The length of the CDR3 is 14 residues. Germline CDR1 SQVTM, CDR2 ANQGSEA. CDR3 sequence reads: CSVPPGGHPYEQYF. CDR3 nucleotide sequence: TGCAGCGTGCCCCCGGGGGGCCACCCCTATGAGCAGTACTTC.

Ten or more counts support this clonotype. At one of its ends the junction is not consistent with the germline gene, which may arise from a read error. V is TRBV12-3 or TRBV12-4 and J is TRBJ2-3; D gene unclear. The CDR3 has 12 amino acids. CDR3 region: CASSLGSDTQYF. The CDR3, as DNA: TGTGCCAGCAGCTTAGGGTCAGATACGCAGTATTTT.

In this sample, this clonotype turned up many times. The gene calls are TRBV7-2 and TRBJ1-3; TRBD1 agrees at 9 bases. Unmatched junction bases numbered 5, after V lost 3 bases and J lost 2 bases. Germline V gene data show CDR1 as SGHTA and CDR2 as FQGNSA. The CDR3 is 16 amino acids. The CDR3 DNA is TGTGCCAGCAGCTTCGACAGGGGGAGCACTGGAAACACCATATATTTT. It encodes CASSFDRGSTGNTIYF.